This TCR beta chain was sequenced during a study of blood T cell repertoires in COVID-19. Study-wide background: PBMCs, B-cell-depleted T cells, or T cells provided the cDNA or gDNA that made up the material.

Repertoires were generated with immunoSEQ multiplex PCR, while TCRdb's copy carries only in-frame clones and drops some. Of 290,000 or so clones listed, approximately 90% are singletons. The germline CDR1 and CDR2 sequences are SGDLS and YYNGEE. CDR3 length: 14 amino acids. The V and J ends lost 1 base and 5 bases, in that order; junction bases with no gene match: 5. The TCR was taken from a woman in her twenties or thirties with COVID-19, enrolled during active disease. The chain employs TRBV9 and TRBJ1-2; 7 positions agree with TRBD1. Source material: peripheral blood. The CDR3 region has the DNA TGTGCCAGCAGCGTAAGAGAGGGGGCGTATGGCTACACCTTC. This encodes CASSVREGAYGYTF.